The clone carrying this TCR beta chain appeared many times. Individual cDNA molecules received unique molecular identifiers. TCRdb itself ran the 5' RACE reads through MiXCR, one entry per CDR3 protein. Of around 25,000 distinct CDR3 sequences in the sample, about 4.8% were seen once. The sample comes from a study of early T cells in non-severe SARS-CoV-2 infection. Germline assignment: CDR1 LNHDA and CDR2 SQIVND (reference sequence). CDR3 length: 13 amino acids. V lost 7 bases to trimming and J lost 5 bases, with 14 bases between them. The TCR sequence derives from an adult who was a healthcare worker with PCR-confirmed SARS-CoV-2 infection or an uninfected control (not recorded which). The specimen was whole blood. The rearrangement links TRBV19 to TRBJ1-2, with D uncertain. The chain's CDR3 is CASTPSRLYGYTF. CDR3 DNA sequence: TGTGCCAGTACCCCCTCCAGGCTATATGGCTACACCTTC. The whole variable domain, filled in from reference TRBV19 and TRBJ1-2, reads DGGITQSPKYLFRKEGQNVTLSCEQNLNHDAMYWYRQDPGQGLRLIYYSQIVNDFQKGDIAEGYSVSREKKESFPLTVTSAQKNPTAFYLCASTPSRLYGYTFGSGTRLTVV.